The 7 T cell receptor beta chains below all came from one sample that was sequenced in a study of beta chain features in type 1 diabetes. Study results and caveats: The study found moderately but significantly shorter TCRB CDR3s in all four CD4+ subsets of Type 1 diabetes patients.

No antigen is known for these receptors. Expressed TCRB transcripts were sequenced because the entire RNA isolate underwent reverse transcription. Using immunoSEQ multiplex PCR, the repertoire was profiled, and TCRdb retains in-frame clones only, with some absent. The sample includes approximately 260,000 clones, around 22% of them seen just once. Sequenced material: naive CD4+ T cells from blood. The receptors derive from a woman younger than 45 with type 1 diabetes.

The chain uses TRBV5-1 and TRBJ2-7; TRBD2 aligns across 11 bases. The CDR3 has 16 amino acids. Germline V gene sequence: CDR1 SGHRS, CDR2 YFSETQ. J gave up 2 bases and V 0 bases, and 4 bases lay outside the gene matches. CDR3 coding DNA: TGCGCCAGCAGCTTGGGAGGGACTAGCGGTACCTACGAGCAGTACTTC. It encodes CASSLGGTSGTYEQYF.

V usage is TRBV5-4 and J usage is TRBJ1-2; D unclear. CDR3 length: 13 residues. V lost 4 bases and J lost 2, with 9 bases in between. Germline CDR1 and CDR2: SGHNT and YYREEE (reference sequence). CDR3 in amino acids: CASSVDKNYGYTF. The CDR3 nucleotides read TGTGCCAGCAGCGTTGACAAGAACTATGGCTACACCTTC.

The chain carries TRBV29-1 and TRBJ2-5; a possible D gene is TRBD1 (5 bases). The V and J ends lost 3 bases and 5 bases respectively, with 10 bases between them. Germline CDR1 is SQVTM and CDR2 is ANQGSEA. The CDR3 spans 12 residues. The CDR3, as DNA: TGCAGCGTTGAGCAGGGTGCGGAGACCCAGTACTTC. Amino acid sequence: CSVEQGAETQYF.

The chain links TRBV18 to TRBJ1-5, with D unclear. CDR3 length: 15 amino acids. V dropped 4 bases and J dropped 0 bases, with 10 bases sitting between them. CDR1 is KGHSH, CDR2 LQKENI, per germline. The CDR3 loop reads CASSLTVDSNQPQHF. The DNA of the CDR3 is TGTGCCAGCTCACTAACAGTAGATAGCAATCAGCCCCAGCATTTT.

The chain joins TRBV5-6 to TRBJ2-1, with D perhaps matching TRBD1 (6 bases). Trimming pared 1 base from V and 7 bases from J, leaving 27 bases between. Germline V gene lookup returns CDR1 SGHDT and CDR2 YYEEEE. This CDR3 is 19 amino acids long. DNA of the CDR3: TGTGCCAGCAGCTTGTCGGCCTTGAAGAGGGGGAGCCTGGCAAATGAGCAGTTCTTC. Its translation: CASSLSALKRGSLANEQFF.

The rearrangement joins TRBV21-1 to TRBJ1-5; TRBD1 is the table's D call, not checked against the DNA. TRBV21-1 is termed a pseudogene. The CDR3 extends over 17 amino acids. This chain's CDR3 is CASSPRDRDRSSQPQHF. The DNA of the CDR3 is TGTGCCAGCAGCCCCCGGGACAGGGATCGGTCTTCCCAGCCCCAGCATTTT.

There are a few counts of this clone. This chain connects TRBV27 to TRBJ2-3; weak D call: TRBD2 (5 bases). CDR3 length equals 16 residues. Germline loops: CDR1 MNHEY, CDR2 SMNVEV (reference sequence). V was pared by 4 bases and J by 0 bases, with 14 bases between. CDR3 DNA: TGTGCCAGCAGTTCACGGCCTGGAGGTAGCACAGATACGCAGTATTTT. Encoded protein: CASSSRPGGSTDTQYF.